This T cell receptor (beta chain) was retrieved from a study of blood T cells in healthy people across ages. Overall study context: Every two T cells gave about one barcoded beta molecule via template switching.

Study-wide results and caveats: Bulk PBMC profiling left naive and antigen-experienced comparisons inconclusive. Per million T cells, the diversity of TCR beta decreased roughly linearly as age advanced.

With respect to this clonotype: Its specificity is not known.

A second roughly 6 to 11 cycle PCR used barcoded and J-beta primers. Through a template-switch adaptor with 12 random nucleotides, each cDNA molecule received a tag. One entry per CDR3 protein, called by TCRdb with MiXCR from the 5' RACE reads. The sample includes 1,500,000 or so distinct CDR3 sequences, roughly 60% of them seen just once. This CDR3 comprises 18 residues. CDR1 and CDR2 (germline): MGHRA, YSYEKL. The V end lost 0 bases, the J end lost 0 bases, and 12 bases lay between the germline ends. The sequencing sample was made of blood. The receptor comes from a man between 18 and 29 years old in good health. The rearrangement joins TRBV4-1 to TRBJ2-6, with unresolved D. CDR3 nucleotide sequence: TGCGCCAGCAGCCAAGAAAGTACGGCCGTCTCTGGGGCCAACGTCCTGACTTTC. Amino acids: CASSQESTAVSGANVLTF.